Detailed here is one TCR beta chain. Its antigen is unidentified. From germline, CDR1 is SGHAT and CDR2 FQNNGV. V was clipped by 5 bases and J by 1 base, with 13 bases between them. This CDR3 contains 15 residues. This specimen comes from a study of T cell responses to AZD1222 COVID-19 vaccine. Study-level points and caveats: Nearly half of spike-specific TCRs reportedly go after variant regions that carry no mutations. Clonal diversity was possibly underestimated, and white British individuals and females predominated among donors. Every sample of the repertoires postdated the peak T cell response.

The protocol was immunoSEQ multiplex PCR, while the TCRdb copy is restricted to in-frame clones and leaves out a portion. Of roughly 270,000 clones in the sample, around 92% are singletons; the top ten hold around 0.5%. Analyses pooled second doses at about 4 or about 12 weeks. The chain has TRBV11-2 and TRBJ2-3, with D possibly being TRBD2 (5 bases). This sample comprised peripheral blood, obtained 28 days after the second AZD1222 dose. The TCR originated in an adult who received the AZD1222 COVID-19 vaccine. DNA of the CDR3: TGTGCCAGCAGCCCCCCGGGGTCACGCACAGATACGCAGTATTTT. It yields the protein CASSPPGSRTDTQYF.